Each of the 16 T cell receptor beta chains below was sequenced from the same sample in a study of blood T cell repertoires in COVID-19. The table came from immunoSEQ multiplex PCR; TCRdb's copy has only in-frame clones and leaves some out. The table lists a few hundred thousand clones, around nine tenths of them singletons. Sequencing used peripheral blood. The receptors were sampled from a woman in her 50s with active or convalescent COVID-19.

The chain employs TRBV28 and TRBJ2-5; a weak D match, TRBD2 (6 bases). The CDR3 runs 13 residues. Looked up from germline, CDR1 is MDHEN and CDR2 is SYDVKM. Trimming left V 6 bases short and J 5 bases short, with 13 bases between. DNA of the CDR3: TGTGCCAGCAGCAGGGCAGGGAGGGAGACCCAGTACTTC. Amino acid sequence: CASSRAGRETQYF. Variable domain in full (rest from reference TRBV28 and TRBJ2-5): DVKVTQSSRYLVKRTGEKVFLECVQDMDHENMFWYRQDPGLGLRLIYFSYDVKMKEKGDIPEGYSVSREKKERFSLILESASTNQTSMYLCASSRAGRETQYFGPGTRLLVL.

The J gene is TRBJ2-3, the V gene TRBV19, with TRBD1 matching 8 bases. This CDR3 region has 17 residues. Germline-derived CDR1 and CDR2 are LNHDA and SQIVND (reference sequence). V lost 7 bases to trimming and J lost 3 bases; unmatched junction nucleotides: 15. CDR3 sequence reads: CASTRQGRVSPTDTQYF. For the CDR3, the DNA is TGTGCCAGTACAAGACAGGGGCGGGTGTCTCCGACAGATACGCAGTATTTT. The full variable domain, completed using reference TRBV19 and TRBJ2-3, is DGGITQSPKYLFRKEGQNVTLSCEQNLNHDAMYWYRQDPGQGLRLIYYSQIVNDFQKGDIAEGYSVSREKKESFPLTVTSAQKNPTAFYLCASTRQGRVSPTDTQYFGPGTRLTVL.

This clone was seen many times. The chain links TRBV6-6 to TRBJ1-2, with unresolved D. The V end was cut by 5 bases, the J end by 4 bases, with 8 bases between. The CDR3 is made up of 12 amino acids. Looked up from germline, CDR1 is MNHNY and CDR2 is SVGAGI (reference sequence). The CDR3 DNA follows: TGTGCCAGCAGTACAGAGATCTATGGCTACACCTTC. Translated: CASSTEIYGYTF.

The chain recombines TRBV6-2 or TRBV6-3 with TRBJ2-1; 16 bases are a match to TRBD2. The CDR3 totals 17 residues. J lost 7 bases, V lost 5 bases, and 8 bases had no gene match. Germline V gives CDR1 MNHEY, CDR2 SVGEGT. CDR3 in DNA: TGTGCCAGCAGTCCCGGGACTAGCGGGAGGGCCCGAAATGAGCAGTTCTTC. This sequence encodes CASSPGTSGRARNEQFF.

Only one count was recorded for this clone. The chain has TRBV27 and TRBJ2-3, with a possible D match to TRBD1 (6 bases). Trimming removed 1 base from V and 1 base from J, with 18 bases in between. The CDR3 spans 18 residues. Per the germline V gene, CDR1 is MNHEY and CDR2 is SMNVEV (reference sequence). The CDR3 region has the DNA TGTGCCAGCAGTTTATACCCGATGACAGGCCAGCGCACAGATACGCAGTATTTT. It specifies CASSLYPMTGQRTDTQYF.

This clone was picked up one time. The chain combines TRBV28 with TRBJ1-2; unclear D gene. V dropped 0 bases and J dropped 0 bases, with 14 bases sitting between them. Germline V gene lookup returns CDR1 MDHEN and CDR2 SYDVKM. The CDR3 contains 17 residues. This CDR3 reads CASSLWGSSTANYGYTF. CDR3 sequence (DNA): TGTGCCAGCAGTTTATGGGGCAGTTCAACAGCTAACTATGGCTACACCTTC.

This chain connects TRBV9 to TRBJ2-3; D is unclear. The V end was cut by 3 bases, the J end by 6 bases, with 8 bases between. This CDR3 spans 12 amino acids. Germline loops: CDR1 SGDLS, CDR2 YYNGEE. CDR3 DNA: TGTGCCAGCAGCGCCTTTCCGGATACGCAGTATTTT. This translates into CASSAFPDTQYF.

The CDR3 spells CASRTSGTKNDGELFF. CDR3 sequence (DNA): TGTGCCAGCAGAACCTCCGGGACAAAAAACGACGGGGAGCTGTTTTTT. V and J are TRBV28 and TRBJ2-2; weak D call: TRBD1 (6 bases). V was shortened by 6 bases and J by 7 bases, with 21 bases between the two germline ends. The CDR3 spans 16 residues. Germline V gene sequence: CDR1 MDHEN, CDR2 SYDVKM.

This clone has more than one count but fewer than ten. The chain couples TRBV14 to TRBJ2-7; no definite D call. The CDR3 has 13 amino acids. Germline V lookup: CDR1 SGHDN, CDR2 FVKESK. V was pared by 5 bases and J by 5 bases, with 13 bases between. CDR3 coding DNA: TGTGCCAGCAGCTCCCGCATGAGAGACGAGCAGTACTTC. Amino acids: CASSSRMRDEQYF.

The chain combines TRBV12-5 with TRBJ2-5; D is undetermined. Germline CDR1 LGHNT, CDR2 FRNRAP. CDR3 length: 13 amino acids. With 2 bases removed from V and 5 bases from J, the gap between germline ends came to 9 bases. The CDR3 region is CASGLTSAETQYF. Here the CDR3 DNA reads TGTGCTAGTGGTTTGACGTCTGCGGAGACCCAGTACTTC.

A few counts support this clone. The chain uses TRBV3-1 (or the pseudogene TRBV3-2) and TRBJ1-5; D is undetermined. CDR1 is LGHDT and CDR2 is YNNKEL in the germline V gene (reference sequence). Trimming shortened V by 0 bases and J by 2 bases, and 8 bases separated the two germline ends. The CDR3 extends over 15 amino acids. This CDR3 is CASSQDLLGNQPQHF. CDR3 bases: TGTGCCAGCAGCCAAGACTTACTGGGCAATCAGCCCCAGCATTTT.

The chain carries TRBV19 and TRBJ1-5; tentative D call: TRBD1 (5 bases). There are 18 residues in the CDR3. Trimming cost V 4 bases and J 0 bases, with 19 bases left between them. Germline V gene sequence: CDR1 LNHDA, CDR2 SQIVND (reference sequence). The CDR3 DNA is TGTGCCAGTAGTACTACTTCGGGGGGTAGTTATAGCAATCAGCCCCAGCATTTT. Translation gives CASSTTSGGSYSNQPQHF.

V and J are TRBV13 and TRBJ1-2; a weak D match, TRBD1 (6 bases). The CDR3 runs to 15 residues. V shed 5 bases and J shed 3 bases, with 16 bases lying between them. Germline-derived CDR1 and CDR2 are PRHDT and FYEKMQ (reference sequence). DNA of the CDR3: TGTGCCAGCAGCCCTCAGGGGTCCAGTGACTATGGCTACACCTTC. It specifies CASSPQGSSDYGYTF.

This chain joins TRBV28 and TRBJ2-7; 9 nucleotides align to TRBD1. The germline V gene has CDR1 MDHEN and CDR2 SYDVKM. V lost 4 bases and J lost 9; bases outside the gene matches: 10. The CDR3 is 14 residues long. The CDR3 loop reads CASSSTTGGRGQYF. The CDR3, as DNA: TGTGCCAGCAGTTCAACCACAGGGGGCCGGGGGCAGTACTTC.

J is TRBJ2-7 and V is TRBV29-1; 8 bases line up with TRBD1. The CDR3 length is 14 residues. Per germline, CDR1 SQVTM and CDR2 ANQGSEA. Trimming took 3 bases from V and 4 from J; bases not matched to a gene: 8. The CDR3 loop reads CSVDQGAPLYEQYF. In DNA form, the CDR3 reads TGCAGCGTTGATCAGGGGGCTCCCTTATACGAGCAGTACTTC.

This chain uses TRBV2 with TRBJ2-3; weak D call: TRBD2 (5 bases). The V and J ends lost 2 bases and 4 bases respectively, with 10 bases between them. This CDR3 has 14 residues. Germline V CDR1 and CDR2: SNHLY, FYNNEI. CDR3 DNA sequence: TGTGCCAGCAGTGAACGCGGAGGATCAGATACGCAGTATTTT. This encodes CASSERGGSDTQYF.